The entry below describes one T cell receptor beta chain. The data were obtained in a study of blood T cell repertoires in COVID-19. Study summary: PBMCs, B-cell-depleted T cells, or T cells were the source of the cDNA or gDNA that made up the material.

The repertoire was sequenced with immunoSEQ multiplex PCR; TCRdb's copy has only in-frame clones and lacks some. The table shows some 380,000 clones, with around 87% occurring only once. Cohort assignment relied on participant-reported clinical history. Donors of Cohort 3 who recovered were those that had two negative PCRs, clearance, or symptom resolution. The clonotype comes from a man younger than 40 who had recovered from COVID-19. Sequencing used PBMCs or T cells enriched from blood (not recorded which).

This CDR3 is CASSIGEPTTNEKLFF. The CDR3, as DNA: TGTGCCAGTAGTATTGGGGAGCCGACAACTAATGAAAAACTGTTTTTT. The genes are TRBV19 and TRBJ1-4; D is ambiguous. The CDR3 has 16 amino acids. Trimming removed 3 bases at V and 0 bases at J, with 11 bases between. CDR1 LNHDA and CDR2 SQIVND come from the germline V gene (reference sequence).